These T cell receptor beta chains were read from a single sample in a study of blood T cells in healthy people across ages. TCRdb reanalysed the 5' RACE reads using MiXCR and keeps one entry per CDR3 protein. This table has around 1.5 million distinct CDR3 sequences, approximately 59% appearing once. The source material was blood. Receptors were obtained from a man younger than 35 in good health. The CDR3 runs from the conserved cysteine through the conserved F or W. The order of the fields is J gene, clone size, V gene, D gene, CDR3 protein, CDR3 DNA. A D gene is named only where the DNA matches it firmly. Expanded clones get a size class; other rows say once, few or many, or leave the size out.

j_call: TRBJ2-7; clone_size: -; v_call: TRBV10-3; d_call: -; cdr3_aa: CATDQGGGEQYF; cdr3_nt: TGTGCCACCGACCAGGGGGGAGGCGAGCAGTACTTC
j_call: TRBJ1-6; clone_size: -; v_call: TRBV21-1; d_call: -; cdr3_aa: CASSKGCGGPSSSYNSPLHF; cdr3_nt: TGTGCCAGCAGCAAAGGTTGCGGCGGACCATCGAGCTCCTATAATTCACCCCTCCACTTT
j_call: TRBJ2-1; clone_size: -; v_call: TRBV18; d_call: TRBD2; cdr3_aa: CASSPIAGGPFDEQFF; cdr3_nt: TGTGCCAGCTCACCAATAGCGGGGGGGCCGTTTGATGAGCAGTTCTTC
j_call: TRBJ2-7; clone_size: -; v_call: TRBV6-2/TRBV6-3; d_call: -; cdr3_aa: CASSPLDGYSYEQYF; cdr3_nt: TGTGCCAGCAGTCCCCTAGACGGATACTCCTACGAGCAGTACTTC
j_call: TRBJ2-1; clone_size: few; v_call: TRBV29-1; d_call: TRBD2; cdr3_aa: CSFGGGPVNEQFF; cdr3_nt: TGCAGTTTTGGCGGGGGGCCGGTCAATGAGCAGTTCTTC
j_call: TRBJ2-1; clone_size: few; v_call: TRBV12-3/TRBV12-4; d_call: TRBD2; cdr3_aa: CASSVSGGNYNEQFF; cdr3_nt: TGTGCCAGCAGTGTTAGCGGGGGCAACTACAATGAGCAGTTCTTC
j_call: TRBJ1-1; clone_size: -; v_call: TRBV20-1; d_call: -; cdr3_aa: CSARDVGGYTEAFF; cdr3_nt: TGCAGTGCTAGAGATGTGGGGGGGTACACTGAAGCTTTCTTT
j_call: TRBJ2-3; clone_size: -; v_call: TRBV18; d_call: TRBD2; cdr3_aa: CASSPYGLAGGDTQYF; cdr3_nt: TGTGCCAGCTCACCCTACGGACTAGCGGGGGGAGATACGCAGTATTTT
j_call: TRBJ2-1; clone_size: -; v_call: TRBV12-3/TRBV12-4; d_call: TRBD2; cdr3_aa: CASLAGGKHNEQFF; cdr3_nt: TGTGCCAGTTTAGCGGGGGGAAAACACAATGAGCAGTTCTTC
j_call: TRBJ2-2; clone_size: -; v_call: TRBV20-1; d_call: TRBD2; cdr3_aa: CSSGTNTGELFF; cdr3_nt: TGCAGTAGCGGGACGAACACCGGGGAGCTGTTTTTT
j_call: TRBJ2-1; clone_size: -; v_call: TRBV11-2; d_call: -; cdr3_aa: CASSLMIGGPRDEQFF; cdr3_nt: TGTGCCAGCAGCCTGATGATTGGAGGGCCGAGGGATGAGCAGTTCTTC
j_call: TRBJ1-2; clone_size: -; v_call: TRBV5-5; d_call: -; cdr3_aa: CASSISVDYGYTF; cdr3_nt: TGTGCCAGCAGCATAAGCGTGGACTATGGCTACACCTTC
j_call: TRBJ1-2; clone_size: few; v_call: TRBV29-1; d_call: -; cdr3_aa: CSVARANYGYTF; cdr3_nt: TGCAGCGTTGCCAGGGCTAACTATGGCTACACCTTC
j_call: TRBJ2-1; clone_size: few; v_call: TRBV20-1; d_call: -; cdr3_aa: CSAPRVSYNEQFF; cdr3_nt: TGCAGTGCACCCAGGGTATCCTACAATGAGCAGTTCTTC
j_call: TRBJ1-6; clone_size: once; v_call: TRBV5-4; d_call: -; cdr3_aa: CASSLKRSSYNSPLHF; cdr3_nt: TGTGCCAGCAGCTTGAAGAGGAGCTCCTATAATTCACCCCTCCACTTT
j_call: TRBJ2-5; clone_size: many; v_call: TRBV25-1; d_call: -; cdr3_aa: CASSESRGLDLETQYF; cdr3_nt: TGTGCCAGCAGTGAATCCCGGGGGCTTGATCTAGAGACCCAGTACTTC
j_call: TRBJ2-1; clone_size: few; v_call: TRBV20-1; d_call: TRBD1; cdr3_aa: CSALDRASYNEQFF; cdr3_nt: TGCAGTGCCCTCGACAGGGCGTCCTACAATGAGCAGTTCTTC
j_call: TRBJ1-1; clone_size: -; v_call: TRBV5-1; d_call: TRBD1; cdr3_aa: CASSLTGVGNTEAFF; cdr3_nt: TGCGCCAGCAGCTTAACAGGGGTCGGGAACACTGAAGCTTTCTTT
j_call: TRBJ1-2; clone_size: -; v_call: TRBV6-2/TRBV6-3; d_call: -; cdr3_aa: CANSYSTTSSNGYTF; cdr3_nt: TGTGCCAACAGTTACTCGACGACATCGAGCAATGGCTACACCTTC
j_call: TRBJ2-3; clone_size: -; v_call: TRBV7-9; d_call: -; cdr3_aa: CASSPPWGANTDTQYF; cdr3_nt: TGTGCCAGCAGCCCCCCCTGGGGGGCCAATACAGATACGCAGTATTTT
j_call: TRBJ2-3; clone_size: -; v_call: TRBV7-9; d_call: TRBD2; cdr3_aa: CASSLVASGVGTQYF; cdr3_nt: TGTGCCAGCAGCTTAGTGGCTAGCGGGGTGGGTACGCAGTATTTT
j_call: TRBJ1-2; clone_size: -; v_call: TRBV25-1; d_call: -; cdr3_aa: CASSDGVRGTIGYTF; cdr3_nt: TGTGCCAGCAGTGACGGTGTACGCGGTACGATAGGCTACACCTTC
j_call: TRBJ1-1; clone_size: once; v_call: TRBV6-1; d_call: -; cdr3_aa: CASSDNWNTEAFF; cdr3_nt: TGTGCCAGCAGTGATAATTGGAACACTGAAGCTTTCTTT
j_call: TRBJ2-4; clone_size: few; v_call: TRBV5-1; d_call: TRBD1; cdr3_aa: CASSLYAAGGYKNIQYF; cdr3_nt: TGCGCCAGCAGCTTGTACGCGGCAGGGGGCTACAAAAACATTCAGTACTTC
j_call: TRBJ1-2; clone_size: once; v_call: TRBV5-1; d_call: -; cdr3_aa: CASRQPDGAVGYTF; cdr3_nt: TGCGCCAGCAGACAACCCGACGGGGCGGTTGGCTACACCTTC
j_call: TRBJ1-1; clone_size: -; v_call: TRBV15; d_call: -; cdr3_aa: CATSRDGDRPLLEAFF; cdr3_nt: TGTGCCACCAGCAGAGATGGCGACAGGCCCCTCTTAGAAGCTTTCTTT
j_call: TRBJ1-2; clone_size: -; v_call: TRBV3-1; d_call: -; cdr3_aa: CASSPGIDGYTF; cdr3_nt: TGTGCCAGCAGCCCGGGCATAGACGGCTACACCTTC
j_call: TRBJ1-5; clone_size: -; v_call: TRBV9; d_call: -; cdr3_aa: CASSVGGFGNQPQHF; cdr3_nt: TGTGCCAGCAGCGTAGGGGGTTTCGGAAATCAGCCCCAGCATTTT
j_call: TRBJ2-7; clone_size: -; v_call: TRBV27; d_call: -; cdr3_aa: CASSSKTDVAWYEQYF; cdr3_nt: TGTGCCAGCAGTTCTAAAACGGACGTGGCTTGGTACGAGCAGTACTTC